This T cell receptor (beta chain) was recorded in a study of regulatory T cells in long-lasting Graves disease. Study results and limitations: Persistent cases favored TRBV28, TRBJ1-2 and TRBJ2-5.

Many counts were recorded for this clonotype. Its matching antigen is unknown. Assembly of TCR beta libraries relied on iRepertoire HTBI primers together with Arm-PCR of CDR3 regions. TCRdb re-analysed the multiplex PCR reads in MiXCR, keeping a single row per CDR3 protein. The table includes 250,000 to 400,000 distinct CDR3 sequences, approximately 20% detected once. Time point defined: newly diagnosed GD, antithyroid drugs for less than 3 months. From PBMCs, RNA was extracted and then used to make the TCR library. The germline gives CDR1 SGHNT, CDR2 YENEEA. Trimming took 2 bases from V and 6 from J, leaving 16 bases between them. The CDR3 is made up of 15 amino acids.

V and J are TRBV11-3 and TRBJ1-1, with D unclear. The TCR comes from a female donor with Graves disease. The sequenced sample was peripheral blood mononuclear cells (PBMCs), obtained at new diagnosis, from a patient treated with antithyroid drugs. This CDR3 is CASSLRGLDGAEAFF. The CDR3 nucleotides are TGTGCCAGCAGCTTAAGAGGTCTCGACGGGGCTGAAGCTTTCTTT.